The clone carrying this T cell receptor (beta chain) occurred a few times. Its target is not known. This record comes from a study of identical twins. Study results and limitations: Zero-insertion analyses could be partly confounded by invariant MAIT and iNKT cells. Among monozygotic twins, out-of-frame TCR alpha sharing exceeded what models predicted.

Using its own MiXCR run on the 5' RACE reads, TCRdb lists one record per CDR3 protein. The sample has a few hundred thousand distinct CDR3 sequences, over 8.5% seen once; the top ten hold roughly 3%. Healthy Caucasian donors formed the entire cohort. Germline CDR1 is DFQATT and CDR2 is SNEGSKA (reference sequence). The CDR3 is 18 amino acids. Trimming took 2 bases from V and 0 from J, leaving 23 bases between them. A further study also used this sample, focusing on yellow fever vaccine responses in identical twins. That source notes: Twin vaccine T cell responses reportedly seemed partly convergent, partly personalized.

The genes are TRBV20-1 and TRBJ2-7; possibly TRBD2 for D (6 bases). The TCR sequence derives from a woman between 18 and 30 years old in good health. The specimen sequenced was PBMCs. The CDR3 DNA follows: TGCAGTGCTAGAATCGGCGAAGCCGCGGGGCGGGTCTCCTACGAGCAGTACTTC. It translates to CSARIGEAAGRVSYEQYF.